A single sample gave rise to the 20 T cell receptor beta chains below, sequenced in a study of shared clonotypes between healthy human individuals (dated by TCRdb to about 2020). For the CD8 naive samples, CD45RO-negative cells were positively selected for CCR7, yielding a CD45RA+CCR7+ population from which TemRA cells were excluded. Libraries were constructed by the immunoSEQ multiplex PCR assay. TCRdb took this table from immuneACCESS and kept in-frame rearrangements with V and J called. Such tables lack part of the clones; where checked against another copy, unresolved V genes explain under half of the gap, and the rest is unexplained. The table for this sample lists some 2.1 million clones; about 95% of them were counted only once. About 1.1% of the sample goes to the ten largest clones. Sequences were obtained from naive CD8+ T cells sorted from blood. The intended sense of this specimen's cell subset or site label: CD45RA+CCR7+. The receptor set was obtained from a man aged 18 to 30 in good health.

This chain connects TRBV29-1 to TRBJ1-4; maybe TRBD1 (6 bases). This CDR3 spans 13 amino acids. Between the trimmed V and J ends, which lost 1 base and 5 bases, there was a span of 8 bases. The germline gives CDR1 SQVTM, CDR2 ANQGSEA. CDR3 nucleotides: TGCAGCGTTGAAGCGGGGGGCAATGAAAAACTGTTTTTT. This encodes CSVEAGGNEKLFF.

V usage is TRBV5-1 and J usage is TRBJ2-2; 10 positions match TRBD2. CDR1 is SGHRS, CDR2 YFSETQ, per germline. The CDR3 runs to 15 residues. J was trimmed by 1 base and V by 7 bases; bases with no gene match: 4. The CDR3 spells CASGPSGGNTGELFF. The DNA of the CDR3 is TGCGCCAGCGGCCCTAGCGGGGGGAACACCGGGGAGCTGTTTTTT. The variable domain in full, with the rest retrieved from reference TRBV5-1 and TRBJ2-2, is KAGVTQTPRYLIKTRGQQVTLSCSPISGHRSVSWYQQTPGQGLQFLFEYFSETQRNKGNFPGRFSGRQFSNSRSEMNVSTLELGDSALYLCASGPSGGNTGELFFGEGSRLTVL.

The gene calls are TRBV4-1 and TRBJ1-5; no definite D call. Germline CDR1 is MGHRA and CDR2 is YSYEKL. V gave up 0 bases and J gave up 3 bases, with 18 bases separating them. The CDR3 is 18 residues long. CDR3 DNA sequence: TGCGCCAGCAGCCAAGAAGAGAGGATCAGGTTCTTCAATCAGCCCCAGCATTTT. Protein: CASSQEERIRFFNQPQHF.

J is TRBJ2-1 and V is TRBV1; TRBD2 is the table's D call, not checked against the DNA. TRBV1 is noted as a pseudogene. This CDR3 region has 16 residues. The CDR3 here is CTSSQDCGGAWNEQFF. In DNA, the CDR3 is TGCACCAGCAGCCAAGACTGCGGGGGGGCCTGGAATGAGCAGTTCTTC.

V and J are TRBV19 and TRBJ2-5; 7 nucleotides agree with TRBD1. The trim removed 2 bases at V and 7 bases at J, leaving 10 bases unmatched. CDR3 length: 15 amino acids. Looked up from germline, CDR1 is LNHDA and CDR2 is SQIVND (reference sequence). CDR3 sequence reads: CASSISGQPLATQYF. The CDR3 DNA sequence: TGTGCCAGTAGTATATCGGGACAGCCCCTAGCGACCCAGTACTTC.

On this clone itself: Other nucleotide sequences from this sample produce the same CDR3. The chain recombines TRBV27 with TRBJ2-3; TRBD2 agrees at 7 bases. The CDR3 runs to 14 residues. Trimming took 5 bases from V and 3 from J; bases not matched to a gene: 5. CDR1 and CDR2 from the germline V gene are MNHEY and SMNVEV (reference sequence). CDR3 sequence: CASSRLADTDTQYF. CDR3 in DNA: TGTGCCAGCAGTAGACTAGCAGATACAGATACGCAGTATTTT.

The CDR3 here is CASSLQQYQETQYF. The CDR3, as DNA: TGTGCCAGCAGCTTACAGCAGTACCAAGAGACCCAGTACTTC. The chain joins TRBV5-6 to TRBJ2-5; D is uncertain. The CDR3 runs 14 residues. Germline V gene lookup returns CDR1 SGHDT and CDR2 YYEEEE. V lost 2 bases and J lost 0, with 8 bases in between.

The genes are TRBV27 and TRBJ2-3, with TRBD2 identical over 12 bases. V was clipped by 6 bases and J by 4 bases; unmatched bases: 5. This CDR3 is built from 15 residues. Germline V lookup: CDR1 MNHEY, CDR2 SMNVEV (reference sequence). CDR3 loop: CASSPTSGGADTQYF. CDR3 nucleotides: TGTGCCAGCAGCCCGACTAGCGGGGGTGCAGATACGCAGTATTTT.

The rearrangement links TRBV4-1 to TRBJ2-1; the D is unclear. This CDR3 is 14 amino acids long. Germline V CDR1 and CDR2: MGHRA, YSYEKL. V was pared by 1 base and J by 9 bases, with 13 bases between. The CDR3 region has the DNA TGCGCCAGCAGCCAAGTTACTGCCCTCAGTGAGCAGTTCTTC. Protein: CASSQVTALSEQFF.

Turning to this clone: Different DNA sequences within this sample yield the same CDR3. The genes are TRBV6-5 and TRBJ1-1; D not certain. The CDR3 spans 12 residues. V dropped 2 bases and J dropped 5 bases, with 6 bases sitting between them. CDR1 MNHEY and CDR2 SVGAGI come from the germline V gene. This CDR3 is CASSYGQTEAFF. The CDR3 nucleotides are TGTGCCAGCAGTTACGGGCAAACTGAAGCTTTCTTT.

The genes are TRBV5-4 and TRBJ1-2, with TRBD1 identical over 8 bases. The CDR3 loop spans 15 amino acids. CDR1 and CDR2 (germline): SGHNT, YYREEE (reference sequence). Trimming cost V 4 bases and J 5 bases; bases outside gene matches: 10. The CDR3 is CASSARQGQGYGYTF. The CDR3 DNA reads as TGTGCCAGCAGCGCCAGACAGGGGCAGGGTTATGGCTACACCTTC.

Of note for this clone: Other DNA sequences in the sample encode the same CDR3. V usage is TRBV2 and J usage is TRBJ2-2, with D unclear. In germline, CDR1 is SNHLY, CDR2 FYNNEI. V lost 3 bases and J 2 bases, leaving 4 bases between the germline ends. This CDR3 spans 13 amino acids. The CDR3 DNA is TGTGCCAGCAGTGAGAGCAACACCGGGGAGCTGTTTTTT. Translation gives CASSESNTGELFF.

The chain joins TRBV7-8 to TRBJ1-6; D gene ambiguous. The CDR3 extends over 17 amino acids. Per germline, CDR1 SGHVS and CDR2 FQNEAQ. The V end lost 3 bases, the J end lost 5 bases, and 17 bases lay between the germline ends. The CDR3 loop is CASSLAAVHADNSPLHF. The DNA of the CDR3 is TGTGCCAGCAGCTTGGCCGCCGTGCACGCGGATAATTCACCCCTCCACTTT.

The rearrangement uses TRBV19 and TRBJ1-5; no firm D call. This CDR3 is 15 amino acids long. Germline V CDR1 and CDR2: LNHDA, SQIVND (reference sequence). Trimming pared 2 bases from V and 3 bases from J, leaving 11 bases between. CDR3 nucleotide sequence: TGTGCCAGTAGTATACTGGCAGCTAACAATCAGCCCCAGCATTTT. Residues: CASSILAANNQPQHF.

A note on this clone: The sample carries other DNA sequences with the same CDR3. V and J are TRBV7-9 and TRBJ1-2; possible D gene TRBD1, 5 bases. The CDR3 has 12 amino acids. Per germline, CDR1 SEHNR and CDR2 FQNEAQ (reference sequence). V was trimmed by 3 bases and J by 7 bases, leaving 9 bases between them. The CDR3 region is CASSLGPGGYTF. CDR3 DNA sequence: TGTGCCAGCAGCTTGGGGCCTGGTGGCTACACCTTC.

V usage is TRBV6-1 and J usage is TRBJ2-3; the match to TRBD2 covers 7 bases. There are 18 residues in the CDR3. After removal of 2 bases from V and 0 bases from J, the junction contained 11 bases not matched to a gene. Germline CDR1 MNHNS, CDR2 SASEGT. The CDR3 reads CASSEFPLTSESTDTQYF. The CDR3 coding sequence is TGTGCCAGCAGTGAATTCCCCCTAACTAGCGAGAGCACAGATACGCAGTATTTT.

The rearrangement links TRBV5-1 to TRBJ2-1; 13 bases map to TRBD2. Trimming at V came to 3 bases and at J to 9 bases, leaving 15 bases not matched to a gene. This CDR3 is built from 18 residues. Germline loops: CDR1 SGHRS, CDR2 YFSETQ. CDR3 loop: CASSSSDRGLAGDSEQFF. CDR3 in DNA: TGCGCCAGCAGCTCCTCCGACAGAGGACTAGCGGGAGACAGTGAGCAGTTCTTC.

The rearrangement links TRBV19 to TRBJ2-1; D remains unclear. V gave up 3 bases and J gave up 6 bases, with 9 bases separating them. The CDR3 loop spans 13 amino acids. Per germline, CDR1 LNHDA and CDR2 SQIVND (reference sequence). CDR3: CASSMALGNEQFF. The CDR3, as DNA: TGTGCCAGTAGTATGGCCCTGGGCAATGAGCAGTTCTTC.

The CDR3 DNA follows: TGCGCCAGCAGCCAAGATCATGGGGGGTCGAACACCGGGGAGCTGTTTTTT. It specifies CASSQDHGGSNTGELFF. The genes are TRBV4-3 and TRBJ2-2; D perhaps matches TRBD2 (6 bases). CDR1 is LGHNA, CDR2 YSLEER, per germline. Trimming cost V 0 bases and J 0 bases, with 11 bases left between them. The CDR3 contains 17 residues.

The chain joins TRBV5-1 to TRBJ2-7, with D tentatively TRBD1 (6 bases). Germline V lookup: CDR1 SGHRS, CDR2 YFSETQ. The CDR3 covers 14 residues. The V and J ends lost 2 bases and 4 bases respectively, with 13 bases between them. The CDR3, as DNA: TGCGCCAGCAGCTTAGGGGGAGCATTTTACGAGCAGTACTTC. Amino acid sequence: CASSLGGAFYEQYF.